These T cell receptor beta chains were read from a single sample in a study of regulatory T cells in long-lasting Graves disease. TCRdb reprocessed the multiplex PCR reads via MiXCR and lists one record per CDR3 protein. The sample consists of roughly 560,000 distinct CDR3 sequences, about 11% of them appearing once. This sample was shared with a second study, whose subject was T cells in Graves' hyperthyroidism and ophthalmopathy.

Sequenced here: peripheral blood mononuclear cells (PBMCs), sampled at new diagnosis, from a patient treated with antithyroid drugs. These receptors were taken from a woman in her twenties or thirties with Graves disease. Each CDR3 is given with its conserved first and last residue. Fields, in order: D gene, V gene, clone size, J gene, CDR3 DNA, CDR3 protein. The D gene is left open where the match is weak. The listing skips clone size in some rows; elsewhere it reads once, few, many or a size class.

TRBD1	TRBV6-4	NA	TRBJ2-3	TGTGCCAGCAGTGACTCGACGGGACAGGGGGCAGATACGCAGTATTTT	CASSDSTGQGADTQYF
NA	TRBV25-1	many	TRBJ1-2	TGTGCCAGCAGTGACAGAGAATACTATGGCTACACCTTC	CASSDREYYGYTF
NA	TRBV5-1	many	TRBJ2-1	TGCGCCAGCAGCGAGGGGGGGGCCCTTAGGGGTGAGCAGTTCTTC	CASSEGGALRGEQFF
NA	TRBV4-1	NA	TRBJ2-1	TGCGCCAGCAGCCAAGAGGCCCCGGGGACACCACTCTACAATGAGCAGTTCTTC	CASSQEAPGTPLYNEQFF
NA	TRBV15	many	TRBJ1-6	TGTGCCACCAGCGGAGAGAATTCACCCCTCCACTTT	CATSGENSPLHF
NA	TRBV11-2	few	TRBJ1-4	TGTGCCAGCAGCTTAGCGTTGATTCTGCCAGGTGTCCGAGGAACTAATGAAAAACTGTTTTTT	CASSLALILPGVRGTNEKLFF
TRBD2	TRBV11-2	many	TRBJ2-1	TGTGCCAGCAGCCGGACTAGCGGGAGGTTTAGCTCCTACAATGAGCAGTTCTTC	CASSRTSGRFSSYNEQFF
TRBD2	TRBV27	many	TRBJ2-1	TGTGCCACCCAGGGCCTAGCGGGATTCTCCTACAATGAGCAGTTCTTC	CATQGLAGFSYNEQFF
NA	TRBV5-4	NA	TRBJ2-5	TGTGCCAGCAGCGCCCGGAGCCGGGTCCAAGAGACCCAGTACTTC	CASSARSRVQETQYF
NA	TRBV29-1	many	TRBJ1-1	TGCAGCGTTATAAGGACTATGAACACTGAAGCTTTCTTT	CSVIRTMNTEAFF
NA	TRBV28	many	TRBJ2-7	TGTGCCAGCAGTCACCATCGGGGGGACAGCTCCTACGAGCAGTACTTC	CASSHHRGDSSYEQYF
NA	TRBV7-3	many	TRBJ2-1	TGTGCCAGCAGCGGAACAGGGTACGATGAGCAGTTCTTC	CASSGTGYDEQFF
NA	TRBV27	many	TRBJ1-5	TGTGCCACTAGGAGTGGGGGGGCGAGCAATCAGCCCCAGCATTTT	CATRSGGASNQPQHF
NA	TRBV7-9	NA	TRBJ1-5	TGTGCCAGCAGCTCCCCGCGGGGGGGCGGTCAGCCCCAGCATTTT	CASSSPRGGGQPQHF
NA	TRBV25-1	NA	TRBJ2-2	TGTGCCAGCAGTGAGGTGATAGCCCCCGGGGAGCTGTTTTTT	CASSEVIAPGELFF
NA	TRBV15	many	TRBJ2-2	TGTGCCACCAGTACTAGCGGGGAGCTGTTTTTT	CATSTSGELFF
NA	TRBV6-1	many	TRBJ1-2	TGTGCCAGCAGTGTACAGGGTAGAGGTGGCTACACCTTC	CASSVQGRGGYTF
TRBD2	TRBV24-1	many	TRBJ2-3	TGTGCCACCAGTGATTTCGGCGGGACTAGCGGTAGCACAGATACGCAGTATTTT	CATSDFGGTSGSTDTQYF
TRBD1	TRBV2	many	TRBJ1-5	TGTGCCAGCACTACAAACAGGGGGCTTGGGCAGCCCCAGCATTTT	CASTTNRGLGQPQHF
NA	TRBV27	many	TRBJ2-1	TGTGCCAGCAGTTTACGTCCCCCGGCACCCTCCTACAATGAGCAGTTCTTC	CASSLRPPAPSYNEQFF
NA	TRBV18	few	TRBJ2-1	TGTGCCAGCTCACCCCCAGAAATTAGGAATGAGCAGTTCTTC	CASSPPEIRNEQFF
TRBD1	TRBV7-2	many	TRBJ2-1	TGTGCCAGCAGCGCCCGGGACAGGGTCGGTGAGCAGTTCTTC	CASSARDRVGEQFF
TRBD2	TRBV28	many	TRBJ2-1	TGTGCCAGCAGCTTAACTTCCAGACTAGCGGGGGACAATGAGCAGTTCTTC	CASSLTSRLAGDNEQFF
NA	TRBV28	many	TRBJ2-7	TGTGCCAGCACGAAACAGGAGAGCTCCTACGAGCAGTACTTC	CASTKQESSYEQYF
TRBD2	TRBV6-1	NA	TRBJ2-7	TGTGCCAGCACCCAAGCGGGAGGGACCTACGAGCAGTACTTC	CASTQAGGTYEQYF
TRBD1	TRBV18	many	TRBJ1-2	TGTGCCAGCTCACCGGGACAGGATTTCTATGGCTACACCTTC	CASSPGQDFYGYTF
NA	TRBV6-1	few	TRBJ2-7	TGTGCCAGCAGCCGGGACACCAACTACGAGCAGTACTTC	CASSRDTNYEQYF
NA	TRBV6-1	many	TRBJ1-1	TGTGCCAGCAGTGAAGCGCGACATGGACGGTTGAACACTGAAGCTTTCTTT	CASSEARHGRLNTEAFF
TRBD1	TRBV14	NA	TRBJ2-3	TGTGCCAGCAGCAACCGGGACAGCTACACAGATACGCAGTATTTT	CASSNRDSYTDTQYF
TRBD1	TRBV28	many	TRBJ2-7	TGTGCCAGCAGTTTATGGGGGACAGGCTACGAGCAGTACTTC	CASSLWGTGYEQYF
NA	TRBV20-1	many	TRBJ1-5	TGCAGTGCTAGAGATCAAGGGCCAAGGGAGGGTTTTATTCAGCCCCAGCATTTT	CSARDQGPREGFIQPQHF
NA	TRBV12-3/TRBV12-4	many	TRBJ2-7	TGTGCCAGCAGTTTCCCCGGGACCTCCTACGAGCAGTACTTC	CASSFPGTSYEQYF
NA	TRBV6-5	NA	TRBJ1-5	TGTGCCAGCAGTTACTCAGGGTTAGGGGAGCCCCAGCATTTT	CASSYSGLGEPQHF
TRBD2	TRBV27	many	TRBJ2-7	TGTGCCAGCAGTTTGACTAGCGGGAGGACCTACGAGCAGTACTTC	CASSLTSGRTYEQYF
NA	TRBV3-1	many	TRBJ2-2	TGTGCCAGCAGCCAAGCACCCGGACAAAAGAACACCGGGGAGCTGTTTTTT	CASSQAPGQKNTGELFF
TRBD1	TRBV6-1	NA	TRBJ2-3	TGTGCCAGCAGTGATGGACAGGTTATGGCAGATACGCAGTATTTT	CASSDGQVMADTQYF
TRBD2	TRBV20-1	many	TRBJ2-1	TGCAGTGCTAGAGATGCGGGAGGGAGATACAATGAGCAGTTCTTC	CSARDAGGRYNEQFF
TRBD1	TRBV20-1	many	TRBJ1-5	TGCAGTGCTACCACTCGGGACAGGGGCTATAGCAATCAGCCCCAGCATTTT	CSATTRDRGYSNQPQHF
NA	TRBV5-1	NA	TRBJ1-1	TGCGCCAGCAGCTTGGCCCTCGGTGTTGATGACACTGAAGCTTTCTTT	CASSLALGVDDTEAFF
TRBD1	TRBV9	few	TRBJ1-1	TGTGCCAGCAGCGTAGCCGGACAGGCGAACACTGAAGCTTTCTTT	CASSVAGQANTEAFF
NA	TRBV28	many	TRBJ2-5	TGTGCCAGCAGTTTCGACCCGGGACAACAAGAGACCCAGTACTTC	CASSFDPGQQETQYF
TRBD1	TRBV11-2	many	TRBJ1-3	TGTGCCAGCAGCGAACGAATGACAGGGAGAAGGTTTGGAAACACCATATATTTT	CASSERMTGRRFGNTIYF
NA	TRBV13	NA	TRBJ2-7	TGTGCCAGCAGCATCTTCAGGAGGAACGAGCAGTACTTC	CASSIFRRNEQYF
NA	TRBV29-1	many	TRBJ2-3	TGCAGCGTACAGGGTACGGCTAGCACAGATACGCAGTATTTT	CSVQGTASTDTQYF
TRBD2	TRBV7-9	many	TRBJ2-1	TGTGCCAGCAGCTTAGCGTTACGGGGGGAATCCTACAATGAGCAGTTCTTC	CASSLALRGESYNEQFF
NA	TRBV11-3	many	TRBJ2-3	TGTGCCAGCAGCCCAGAGGCTAGCAGCACAGATACGCAGTATTTT	CASSPEASSTDTQYF
NA	TRBV29-1	NA	TRBJ2-2	TGCAGCGTTCGAGGGAGAAGAGACACCGGGGAGCTGTTTTTT	CSVRGRRDTGELFF